This TCR beta chain was identified during a study of cytomegalovirus exposure and HLA in healthy donors. Findings and limits, study-wide: TCR beta V segments were, for the most part, productive about 87% or about 30% of the time in an earlier analysis.

The CDR3 totals 15 residues. Germline assignment: CDR1 MDHEN and CDR2 SYDVKM. Trimming removed 6 bases from V and 6 bases from J; junction bases left unmatched: 11. The PCR used 60 Vbeta and 13 Jbeta primers. This table comes from immunoSEQ multiplex PCR, and its TCRdb copy is limited to in-frame clones, with some not included. The profile covers around 200,000 clones, with over 65% appearing a single time and roughly 2.5% taken by the ten largest. About this clone: What it binds is not known.

V usage is TRBV28 and J usage is TRBJ1-2; 9 nucleotides match TRBD1. This clonotype originated in a woman aged 55-69 years in good health and CMV-seropositive. Sequencing input: PBMCs. CDR3 sequence reads: CASSRKQGARNGYTF. CDR3 bases: TGTGCCAGCAGCCGAAAACAGGGGGCAAGAAATGGCTACACCTTC.